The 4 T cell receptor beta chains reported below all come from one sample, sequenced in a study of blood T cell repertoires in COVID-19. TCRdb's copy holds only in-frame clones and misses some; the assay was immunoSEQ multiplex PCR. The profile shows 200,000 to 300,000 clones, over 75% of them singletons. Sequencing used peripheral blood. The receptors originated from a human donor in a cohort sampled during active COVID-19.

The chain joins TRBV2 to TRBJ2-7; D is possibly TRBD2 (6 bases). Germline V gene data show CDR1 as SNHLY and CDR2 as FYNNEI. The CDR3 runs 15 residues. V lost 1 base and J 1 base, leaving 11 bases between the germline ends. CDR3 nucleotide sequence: TGTGCCAGCAGTGAAGGGGCGGGGCGATCCTACGAGCAGTACTTC. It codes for CASSEGAGRSYEQYF. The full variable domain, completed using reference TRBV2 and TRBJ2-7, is EPEVTQTPSHQVTQMGQEVILRCVPISNHLYFYWYRQILGQKVEFLVSFYNNEISEKSEIFDDQFSVERPDGSNFTLKIRSTKLEDSAMYFCASSEGAGRSYEQYFGPGTRLTVT.

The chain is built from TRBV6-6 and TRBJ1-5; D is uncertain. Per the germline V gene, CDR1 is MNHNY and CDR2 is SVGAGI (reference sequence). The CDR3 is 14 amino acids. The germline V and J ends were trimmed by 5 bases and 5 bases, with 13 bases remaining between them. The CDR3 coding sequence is TGTGCCAGCAGTACTCAGGCGAAGTATCAGCCCCAGCATTTT. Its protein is CASSTQAKYQPQHF.

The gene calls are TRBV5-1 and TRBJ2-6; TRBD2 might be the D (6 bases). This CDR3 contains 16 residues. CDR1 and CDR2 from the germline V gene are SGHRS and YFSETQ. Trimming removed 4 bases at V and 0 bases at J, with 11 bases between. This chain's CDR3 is CASSHGGSSGANVLTF. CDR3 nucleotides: TGCGCCAGCAGCCATGGGGGGAGCTCTGGGGCCAACGTCCTGACTTTC.

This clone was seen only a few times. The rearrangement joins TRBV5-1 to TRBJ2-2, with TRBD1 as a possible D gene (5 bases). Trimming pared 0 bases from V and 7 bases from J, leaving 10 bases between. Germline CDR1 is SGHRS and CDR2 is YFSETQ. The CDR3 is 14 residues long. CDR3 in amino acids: CASSLGGASGELFF. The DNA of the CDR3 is TGCGCCAGCAGCTTGGGGGGCGCGAGCGGGGAGCTGTTTTTT.